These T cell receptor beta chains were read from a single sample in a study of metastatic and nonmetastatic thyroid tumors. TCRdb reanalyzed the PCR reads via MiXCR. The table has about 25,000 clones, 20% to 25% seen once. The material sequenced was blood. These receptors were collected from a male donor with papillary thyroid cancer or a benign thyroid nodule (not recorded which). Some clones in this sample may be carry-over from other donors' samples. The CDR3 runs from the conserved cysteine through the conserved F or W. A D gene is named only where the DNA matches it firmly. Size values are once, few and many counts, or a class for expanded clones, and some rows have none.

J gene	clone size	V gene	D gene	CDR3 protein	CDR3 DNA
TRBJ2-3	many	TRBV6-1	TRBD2	CASSWELAGTDTQYF	TGTGCCAGCAGTTGGGAGCTAGCGGGCACAGATACGCAGTATTTT
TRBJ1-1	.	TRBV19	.	CASRDRGGNTEAFF	TGTGCCAGTAGAGACCGAGGGGGGAACACTGAAGCTTTCTTT
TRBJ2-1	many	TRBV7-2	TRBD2	CASSLFRLSGSVGNEQFF	TGTGCCAGCAGCTTATTCCGGTTGAGCGGGAGTGTGGGTAATGAGCAGTTCTTC
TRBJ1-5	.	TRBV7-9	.	CASSLMNRDVF	TGTGCCAGCAGCTTAATGAACAGGGACGTGTTT
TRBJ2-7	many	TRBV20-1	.	CSAPDSYEQYF	TGCAGTGCCCCAGACAGTTACGAGCAGTACTTC
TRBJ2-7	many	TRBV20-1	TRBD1	CSARAWGQGEQYF	TGCAGTGCTAGAGCATGGGGACAGGGCGAGCAGTACTTC
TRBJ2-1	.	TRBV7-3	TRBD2	CASSLLAGDGNEQFF	TGTGCCAGCAGCTTACTAGCGGGAGATGGAAATGAGCAGTTCTTC
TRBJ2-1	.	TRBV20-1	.	CSARSTRSITYNEQFF	TGCAGTGCTAGATCAACTAGGTCAATTACGTACAATGAGCAGTTCTTC
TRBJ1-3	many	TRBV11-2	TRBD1	CASSLVGTGKSGNTIYF	TGTGCCAGCAGCTTAGTAGGGACAGGGAAGTCTGGAAACACCATATATTTT
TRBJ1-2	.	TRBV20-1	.	CIARSYGYSF	TGCATTGCTCGATCCTATGGCTACTCCTTC
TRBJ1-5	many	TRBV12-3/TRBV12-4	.	CASSSNRDQPQHF	TGTGCCAGCAGTAGCAACAGGGACCAGCCCCAGCATTTT
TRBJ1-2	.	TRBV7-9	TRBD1	CASSRTGQGYGYTF	TGTGCCAGCAGCCGTACGGGACAGGGATATGGCTACACCTTC
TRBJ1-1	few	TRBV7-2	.	CAGSLYMRNTEAFF	TGTGCCGGCAGCTTATATATGAGGAACACTGAAGCTTTCTTT
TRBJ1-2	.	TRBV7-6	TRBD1	CASSLVGAAGGVGDYTF	TGTGCCAGCAGCTTAGTAGGGGCCGCAGGGGGTGTAGGGGACTACACCTTC
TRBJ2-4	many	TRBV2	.	CASSDLLAKNIQYF	TGTGCCAGCAGCGACCTCCTAGCCAAAAACATTCAGTACTTC
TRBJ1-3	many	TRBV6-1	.	CASSLSGVSGNTIYF	TGTGCCAGCAGTTTATCAGGGGTCTCTGGAAACACCATATATTTT